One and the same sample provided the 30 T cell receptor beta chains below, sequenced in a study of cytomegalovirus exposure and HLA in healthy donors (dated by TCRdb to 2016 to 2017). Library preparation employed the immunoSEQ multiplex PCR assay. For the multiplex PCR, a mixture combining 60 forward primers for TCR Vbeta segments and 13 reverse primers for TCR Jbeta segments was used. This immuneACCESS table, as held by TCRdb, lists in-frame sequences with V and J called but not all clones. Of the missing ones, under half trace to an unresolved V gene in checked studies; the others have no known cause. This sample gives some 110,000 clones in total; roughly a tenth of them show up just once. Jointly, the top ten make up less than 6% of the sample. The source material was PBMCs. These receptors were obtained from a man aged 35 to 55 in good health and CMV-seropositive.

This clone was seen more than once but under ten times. The CDR3 region is CASSLSGSLNTEAFF. CDR3 bases: TGTGCCAGCAGCTTGTCTGGCAGTTTGAACACTGAAGCTTTCTTT. The chain employs TRBV5-6 and TRBJ1-1; D call uncertain. The V and J ends lost 1 base and 0 bases respectively, with 10 bases between them. The germline CDR1 and CDR2 sequences are SGHDT and YYEEEE. This CDR3 spans 15 amino acids. Full variable domain (rest looked up from reference TRBV5-6 and TRBJ1-1): DAGVTQSPTHLIKTRGQQVTLRCSPKSGHDTVSWYQQALGQGPQFIFQYYEEEERQRGNFPDRFSGHQFPNYSSELNVNALLLGDSALYLCASSLSGSLNTEAFFGQGTRLTVV.

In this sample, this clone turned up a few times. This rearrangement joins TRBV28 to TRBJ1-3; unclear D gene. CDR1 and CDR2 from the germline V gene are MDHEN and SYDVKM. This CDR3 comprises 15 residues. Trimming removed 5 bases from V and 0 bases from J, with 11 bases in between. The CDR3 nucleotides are TGTGCCAGCAGTCTGGCCGGGATCTCTGGAAACACCATATATTTT. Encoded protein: CASSLAGISGNTIYF.

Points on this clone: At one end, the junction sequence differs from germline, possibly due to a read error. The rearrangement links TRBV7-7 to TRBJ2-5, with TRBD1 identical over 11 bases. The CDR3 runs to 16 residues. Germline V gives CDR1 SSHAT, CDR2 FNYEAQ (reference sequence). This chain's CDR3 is CASSLVGTGGQETQYF. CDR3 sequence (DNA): TGTGCTAGCAGCTTAGTCGGGACAGGGGGCCAAGAGACCCAGTACTTC.

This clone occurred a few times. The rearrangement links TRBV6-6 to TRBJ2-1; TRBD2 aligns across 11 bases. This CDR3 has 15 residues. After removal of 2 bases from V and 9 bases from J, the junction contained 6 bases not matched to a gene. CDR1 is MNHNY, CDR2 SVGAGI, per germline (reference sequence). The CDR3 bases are TGTGCCAGCAGTTACGGGGGTAGCGGGAGGGTTGAGCAGTTCTTC. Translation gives CASSYGGSGRVEQFF.

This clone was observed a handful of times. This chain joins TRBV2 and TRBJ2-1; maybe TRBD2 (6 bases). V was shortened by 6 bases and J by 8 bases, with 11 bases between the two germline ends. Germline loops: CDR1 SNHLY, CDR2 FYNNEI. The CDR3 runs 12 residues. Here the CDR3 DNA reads TGTGCCAGCAGCCGGGAGTTCGATGAGCAGTTCTTC. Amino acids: CASSREFDEQFF.

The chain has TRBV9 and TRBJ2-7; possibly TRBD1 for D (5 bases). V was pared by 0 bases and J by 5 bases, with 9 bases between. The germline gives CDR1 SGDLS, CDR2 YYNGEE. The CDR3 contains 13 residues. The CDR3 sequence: CASSVEGSHEQYF. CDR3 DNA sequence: TGTGCCAGCAGCGTAGAGGGGTCCCACGAGCAGTACTTC.

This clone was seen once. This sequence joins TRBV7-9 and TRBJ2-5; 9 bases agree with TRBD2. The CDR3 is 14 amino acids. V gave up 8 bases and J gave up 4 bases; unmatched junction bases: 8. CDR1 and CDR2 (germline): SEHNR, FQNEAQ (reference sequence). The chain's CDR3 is CASGKGLAGETQYF. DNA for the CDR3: TGTGCCAGCGGAAAGGGACTAGCCGGAGAGACCCAGTACTTC.

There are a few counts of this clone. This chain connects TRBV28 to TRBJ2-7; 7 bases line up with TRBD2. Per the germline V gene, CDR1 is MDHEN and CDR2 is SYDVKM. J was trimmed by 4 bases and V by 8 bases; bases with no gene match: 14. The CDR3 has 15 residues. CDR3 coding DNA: TGTGCCAGCTCCCATAGGGACTACCCCGCTTACGAGCAGTACTTC. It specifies CASSHRDYPAYEQYF.

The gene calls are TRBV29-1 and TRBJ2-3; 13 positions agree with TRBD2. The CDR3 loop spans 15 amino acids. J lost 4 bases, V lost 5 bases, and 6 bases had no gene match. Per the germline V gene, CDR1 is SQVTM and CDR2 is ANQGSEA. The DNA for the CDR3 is TGCAGCGTTAGGGGACTAGCGGGAATTTCAGATACGCAGTATTTT. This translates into CSVRGLAGISDTQYF.

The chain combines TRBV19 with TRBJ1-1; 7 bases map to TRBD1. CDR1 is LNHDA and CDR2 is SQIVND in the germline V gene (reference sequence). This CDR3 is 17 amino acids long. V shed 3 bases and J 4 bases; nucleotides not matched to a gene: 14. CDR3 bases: TGTGCCAGTAGTATTGGAAAGGGGGCGTTGGGTGGCACTGAAGCTTTCTTT. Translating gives CASSIGKGALGGTEAFF.

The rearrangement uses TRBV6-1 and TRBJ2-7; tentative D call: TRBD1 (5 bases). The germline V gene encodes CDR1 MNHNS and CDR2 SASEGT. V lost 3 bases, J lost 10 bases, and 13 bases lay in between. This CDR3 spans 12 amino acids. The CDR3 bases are TGTGCCAGCAGTGAGGGGCGAGACCAACAGTACTTC. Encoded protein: CASSEGRDQQYF.

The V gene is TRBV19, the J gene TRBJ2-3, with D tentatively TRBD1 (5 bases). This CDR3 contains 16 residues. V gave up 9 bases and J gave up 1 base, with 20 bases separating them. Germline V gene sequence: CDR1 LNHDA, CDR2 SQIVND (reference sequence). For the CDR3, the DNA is TGTGCCAGCGCACCAAACAGGACCCCTCGCACAGATACGCAGTATTTT. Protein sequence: CASAPNRTPRTDTQYF.

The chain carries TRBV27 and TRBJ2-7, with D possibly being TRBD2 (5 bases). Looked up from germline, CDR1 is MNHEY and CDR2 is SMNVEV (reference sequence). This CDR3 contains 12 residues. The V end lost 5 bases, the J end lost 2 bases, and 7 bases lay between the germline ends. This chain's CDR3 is CASSPGTYEQYF. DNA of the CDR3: TGTGCCAGCAGTCCGGGAACCTACGAGCAGTACTTC.

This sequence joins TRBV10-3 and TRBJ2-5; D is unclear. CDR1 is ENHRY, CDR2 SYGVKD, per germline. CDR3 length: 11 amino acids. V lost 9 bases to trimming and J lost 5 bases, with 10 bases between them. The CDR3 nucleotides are TGTGCCATTCTGGTGGAGGAGACCCAGTACTTC. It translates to CAILVEETQYF.

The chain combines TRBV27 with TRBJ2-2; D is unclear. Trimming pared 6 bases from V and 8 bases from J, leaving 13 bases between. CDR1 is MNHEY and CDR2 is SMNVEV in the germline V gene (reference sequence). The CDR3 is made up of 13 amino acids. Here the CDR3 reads CASSYDSGGELFF. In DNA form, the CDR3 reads TGTGCCAGCAGCTACGATTCAGGTGGGGAGCTGTTTTTT.

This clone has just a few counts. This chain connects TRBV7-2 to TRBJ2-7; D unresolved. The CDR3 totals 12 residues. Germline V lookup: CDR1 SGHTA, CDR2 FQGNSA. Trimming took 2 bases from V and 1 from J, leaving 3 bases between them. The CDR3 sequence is CASSLRSYEQYF. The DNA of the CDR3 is TGTGCCAGCAGCTTACGTTCCTACGAGCAGTACTTC.

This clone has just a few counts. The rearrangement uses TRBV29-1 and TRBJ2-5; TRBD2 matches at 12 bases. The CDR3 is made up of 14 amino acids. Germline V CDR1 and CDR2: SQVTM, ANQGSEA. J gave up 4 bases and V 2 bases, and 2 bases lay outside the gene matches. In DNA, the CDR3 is TGCAGCGTTGAACCGGGACTAGCGGGAGAGACCCAGTACTTC. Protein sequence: CSVEPGLAGETQYF.

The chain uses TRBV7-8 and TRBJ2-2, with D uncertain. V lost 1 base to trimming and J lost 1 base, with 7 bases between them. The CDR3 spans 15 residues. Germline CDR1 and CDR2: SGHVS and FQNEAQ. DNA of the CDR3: TGTGCCAGCAGCTTAGGGCACAAGAACACCGGGGAGCTGTTTTTT. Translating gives CASSLGHKNTGELFF.

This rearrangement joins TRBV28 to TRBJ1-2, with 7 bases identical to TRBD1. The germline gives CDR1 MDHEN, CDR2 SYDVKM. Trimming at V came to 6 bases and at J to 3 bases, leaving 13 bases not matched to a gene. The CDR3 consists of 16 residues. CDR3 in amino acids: CASRAGQVLLYYGYTF. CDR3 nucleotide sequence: TGTGCCAGCAGGGCTGGACAGGTGCTTTTATACTATGGCTACACCTTC.

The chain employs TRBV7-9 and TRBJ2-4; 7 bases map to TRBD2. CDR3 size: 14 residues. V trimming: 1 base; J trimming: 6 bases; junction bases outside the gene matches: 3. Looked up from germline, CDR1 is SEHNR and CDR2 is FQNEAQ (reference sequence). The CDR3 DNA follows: TGTGCCAGCAGCTTAGATGGGGGGGGAAACATTCAGTACTTC. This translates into CASSLDGGGNIQYF.

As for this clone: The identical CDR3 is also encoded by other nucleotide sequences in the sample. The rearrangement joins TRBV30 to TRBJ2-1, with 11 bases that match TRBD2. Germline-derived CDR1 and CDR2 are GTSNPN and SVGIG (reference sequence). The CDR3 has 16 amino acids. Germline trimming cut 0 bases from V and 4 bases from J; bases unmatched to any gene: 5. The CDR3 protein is CAWSVRGLADYNEQFF. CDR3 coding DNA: TGTGCCTGGAGTGTACGGGGACTAGCGGATTACAATGAGCAGTTCTTC. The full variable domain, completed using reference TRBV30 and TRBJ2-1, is SQTIHQWPATLVQPVGSPLSLECTVEGTSNPNLYWYRQAAGRGLQLLFYSVGIGQISSEVPQNLSASRPQDRQFILSSKKLLLSDSGFYLCAWSVRGLADYNEQFFGPGTRLTVL.

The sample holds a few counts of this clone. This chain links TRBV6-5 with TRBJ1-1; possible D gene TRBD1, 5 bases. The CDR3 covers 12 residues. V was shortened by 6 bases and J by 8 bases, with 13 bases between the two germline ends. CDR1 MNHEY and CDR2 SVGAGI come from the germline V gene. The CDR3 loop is CASSLRGGEAFF. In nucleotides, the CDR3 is TGTGCCAGCAGCCTTCGTGGGGGGGAAGCTTTCTTT.

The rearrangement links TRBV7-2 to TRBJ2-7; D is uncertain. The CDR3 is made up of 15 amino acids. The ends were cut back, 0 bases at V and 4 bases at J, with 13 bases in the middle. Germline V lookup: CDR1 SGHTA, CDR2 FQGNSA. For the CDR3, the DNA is TGTGCCAGCAGCTTAGCTCAGGCGAACCCATACGAGCAGTACTTC. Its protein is CASSLAQANPYEQYF.

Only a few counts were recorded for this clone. CDR3 sequence: CATRAGGGRTEAFF. CDR3 DNA: TGTGCCACTCGCGCAGGGGGCGGAAGAACTGAAGCTTTCTTT. The V and J genes are TRBV19 and TRBJ1-1; 8 bases match TRBD1. After removal of 10 bases from V and 5 bases from J, the junction contained 12 bases not matched to a gene. The CDR3 sequence is 14 residues long. Germline assignment: CDR1 LNHDA and CDR2 SQIVND (reference sequence).

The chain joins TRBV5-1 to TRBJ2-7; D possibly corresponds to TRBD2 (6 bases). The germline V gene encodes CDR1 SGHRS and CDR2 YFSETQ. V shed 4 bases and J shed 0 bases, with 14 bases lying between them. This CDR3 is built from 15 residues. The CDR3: CASSHGADYSYEQYF. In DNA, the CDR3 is TGCGCCAGCAGCCACGGAGCGGACTACTCCTACGAGCAGTACTTC.

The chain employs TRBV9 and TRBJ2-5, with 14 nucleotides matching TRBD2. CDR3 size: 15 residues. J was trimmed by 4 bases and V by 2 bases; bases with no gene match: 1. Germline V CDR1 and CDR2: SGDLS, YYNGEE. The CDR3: CASSVGTSGRETQYF. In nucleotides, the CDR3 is TGTGCCAGCAGCGTTGGGACTAGCGGGAGAGAGACCCAGTACTTC.

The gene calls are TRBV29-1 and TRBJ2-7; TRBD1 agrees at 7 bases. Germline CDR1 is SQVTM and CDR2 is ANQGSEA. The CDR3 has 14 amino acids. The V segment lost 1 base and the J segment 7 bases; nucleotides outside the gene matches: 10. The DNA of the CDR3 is TGCAGCGTTGAAGGCCAGGGGGATTTGGGGGAGCAGTACTTC. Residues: CSVEGQGDLGEQYF.

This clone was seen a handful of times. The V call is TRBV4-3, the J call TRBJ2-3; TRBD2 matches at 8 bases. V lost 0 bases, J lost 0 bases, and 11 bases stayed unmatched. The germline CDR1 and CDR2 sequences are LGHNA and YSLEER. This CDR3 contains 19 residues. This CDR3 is CASSQDTLSGTSSTDTQYF. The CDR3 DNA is TGCGCCAGCAGCCAAGACACCCTTAGCGGGACGTCTAGCACAGATACGCAGTATTTT.

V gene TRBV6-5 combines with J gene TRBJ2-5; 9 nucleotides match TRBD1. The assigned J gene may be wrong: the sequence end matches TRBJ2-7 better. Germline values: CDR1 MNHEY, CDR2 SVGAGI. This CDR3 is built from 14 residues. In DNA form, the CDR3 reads TGTGCCTCCTTTGAAAGGACAGGGGACAACGAGCAGTACTTC. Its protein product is CASFERTGDNEQYF.

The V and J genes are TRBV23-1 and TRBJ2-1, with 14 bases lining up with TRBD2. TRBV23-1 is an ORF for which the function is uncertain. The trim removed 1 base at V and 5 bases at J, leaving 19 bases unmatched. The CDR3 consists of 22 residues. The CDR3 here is CASSQCLGAGLAGAWRDNEQFF. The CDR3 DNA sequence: TGCGCCAGCAGTCAATGTCTGGGAGCGGGACTAGCGGGAGCTTGGCGCGACAATGAGCAGTTCTTC.